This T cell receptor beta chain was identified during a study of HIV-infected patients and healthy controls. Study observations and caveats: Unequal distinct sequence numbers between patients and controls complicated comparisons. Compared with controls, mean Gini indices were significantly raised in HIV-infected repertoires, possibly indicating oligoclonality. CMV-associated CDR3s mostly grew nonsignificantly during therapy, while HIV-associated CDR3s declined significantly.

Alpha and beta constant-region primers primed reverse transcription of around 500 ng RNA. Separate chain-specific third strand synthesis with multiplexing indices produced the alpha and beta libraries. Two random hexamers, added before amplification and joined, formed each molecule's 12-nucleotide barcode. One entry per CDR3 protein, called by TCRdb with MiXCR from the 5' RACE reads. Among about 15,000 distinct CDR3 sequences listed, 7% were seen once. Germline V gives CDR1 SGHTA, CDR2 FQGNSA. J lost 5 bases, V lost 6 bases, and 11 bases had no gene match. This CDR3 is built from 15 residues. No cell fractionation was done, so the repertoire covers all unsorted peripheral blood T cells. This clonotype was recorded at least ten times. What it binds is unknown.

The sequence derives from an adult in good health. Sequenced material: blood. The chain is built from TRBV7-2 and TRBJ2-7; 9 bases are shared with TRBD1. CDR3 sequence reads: CASSRQTGGGNEQYF. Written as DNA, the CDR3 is TGTGCCAGCAGTCGACAGACAGGGGGTGGGAACGAGCAGTACTTC.